A selection of T cell receptor beta chains follows, all from one sample in a study of blood T cells in healthy people across ages. TCRdb reprocessed the 5' RACE reads via MiXCR and lists one record per CDR3 protein. Of 850,000 to 1,000,000 distinct CDR3 sequences listed, under 50% are singletons. Material: blood. These receptors all come from a man aged 30-40 years in good health. CDR3s leave out the opening cysteine and the closing phenylalanine or tryptophan. Clone sizes are given selectively: once, few, many, or a class where the clone is expanded.

v_call	j_call	clone_size	cdr3_aa
TRBV11-3	TRBJ2-1	few	ASSWSGPGGHNEQF
TRBV7-8	TRBJ2-5	-	ASSLKPGPPEGNEQY
TRBV29-1	TRBJ2-4	many	SVASGTVKNIQY
TRBV2	TRBJ2-3	-	AMLEKTSTDTQY
TRBV5-1	TRBJ2-7	once	ASKYGGGYEQY
TRBV30	TRBJ2-5	-	AWTTTAYQETQY
TRBV7-2	TRBJ1-4	-	ASRGQGALELF
TRBV7-2	TRBJ2-3	few	ASSLPAGGPTDTQY
TRBV11-3	TRBJ2-4	-	ASRPRGPRGKNIQY
TRBV7-8	TRBJ2-3	-	ASGFLRGTTDTQY
TRBV4-3	TRBJ2-7	few	ASSQAQGLSYEQY
TRBV27	TRBJ2-5	few	ASSLPGLPETQY
TRBV3-1	TRBJ2-1	-	ASSQVFSGGARNEQF
TRBV27	TRBJ2-7	few	ASSRTGYSEQY
TRBV6-2/TRBV6-3	TRBJ2-3	-	ASRKMGTDTQY
TRBV28	TRBJ1-5	-	ASKEGTTNQPQH
TRBV6-5	TRBJ1-1	-	ASSYAPTPNTEAF
TRBV11-2	TRBJ2-3	-	ASSLGTTDTDTQY
TRBV13	TRBJ2-1	-	ASSSINEGNEQF
TRBV3-1	TRBJ2-1	-	ASSQDNSVGEQF
TRBV12-3/TRBV12-4	TRBJ2-3	-	ASSASGRADTQY
TRBV11-2	TRBJ1-1	-	ASSNTGAMNTEAF
TRBV20-1	TRBJ2-7	-	SARDTGLGEQY
TRBV20-1	TRBJ1-2	-	SASEVRYGYT
TRBV7-2	TRBJ1-2	many	ASSLVTGAFIYGYT
TRBV12-3/TRBV12-4	TRBJ1-5	-	ASSLGPLTGADQPQH
TRBV5-1	TRBJ2-7	few	ASSLEGIHEQY
TRBV20-1	TRBJ2-1	many	SARLAGGYNEQF
TRBV12-3/TRBV12-4	TRBJ1-5	few	ASFLSGSNQPQH
TRBV20-1	TRBJ2-1	-	SARPTLAGGNNEQF
TRBV4-1	TRBJ1-5	-	ASGQAEQSNQPQH
TRBV7-8	TRBJ2-7	few	ASSRDRFYEQY
TRBV28	TRBJ2-4	-	ASSSSETVKNIQY
TRBV18	TRBJ1-2	few	ASSPEQSFYGYT
TRBV28	TRBJ1-2	-	ASRGSSDRSNYGYT
TRBV7-9	TRBJ2-5	-	ASNPQGQVQETQY
TRBV12-3/TRBV12-4	TRBJ1-1	-	ASSFKDRANTEAF
TRBV29-1	TRBJ2-2	few	SVGRAGTGRTGELF
TRBV4-2	TRBJ2-7	-	ASSQGTSGVYEQY
TRBV5-1	TRBJ1-1	-	ASSLGQGVSEAF
TRBV20-1	-	-	SARELRGQGQTQY
TRBV6-2/TRBV6-3	TRBJ1-2	once	ASSYGGHYGYT
TRBV25-1	TRBJ1-2	-	ASSGRSGRLTYGYT
TRBV6-6	TRBJ1-2	-	ASSYGQGAGGYT
TRBV7-8	TRBJ1-2	-	ASSFGQGIYGYT
TRBV6-1	TRBJ1-5	-	AGTEGREGQPQH